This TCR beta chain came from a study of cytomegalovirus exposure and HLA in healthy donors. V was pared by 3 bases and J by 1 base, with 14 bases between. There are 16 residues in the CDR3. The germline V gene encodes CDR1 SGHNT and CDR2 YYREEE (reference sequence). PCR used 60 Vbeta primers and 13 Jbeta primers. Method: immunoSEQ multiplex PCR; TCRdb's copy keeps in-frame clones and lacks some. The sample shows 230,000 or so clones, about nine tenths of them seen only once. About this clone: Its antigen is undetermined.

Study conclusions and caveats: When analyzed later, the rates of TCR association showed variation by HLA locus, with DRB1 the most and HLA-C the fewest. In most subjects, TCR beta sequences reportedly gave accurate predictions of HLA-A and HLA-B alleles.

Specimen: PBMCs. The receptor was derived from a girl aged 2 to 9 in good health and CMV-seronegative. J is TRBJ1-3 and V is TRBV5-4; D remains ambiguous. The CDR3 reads CASSSGEIGSGNTIYF. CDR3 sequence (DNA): TGTGCCAGCAGCTCCGGGGAGATAGGTTCTGGAAACACCATATATTTT.